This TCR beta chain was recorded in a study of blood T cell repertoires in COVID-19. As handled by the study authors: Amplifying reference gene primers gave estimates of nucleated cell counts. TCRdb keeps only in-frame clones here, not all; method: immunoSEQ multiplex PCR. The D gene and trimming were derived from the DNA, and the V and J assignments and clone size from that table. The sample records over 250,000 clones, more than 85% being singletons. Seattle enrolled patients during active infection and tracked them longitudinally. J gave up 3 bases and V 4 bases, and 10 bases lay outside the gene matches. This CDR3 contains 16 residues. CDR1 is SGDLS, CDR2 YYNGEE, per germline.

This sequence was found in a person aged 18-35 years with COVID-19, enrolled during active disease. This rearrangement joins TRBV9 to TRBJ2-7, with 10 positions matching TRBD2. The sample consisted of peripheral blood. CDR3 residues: CASSPHGTSADYEQYF. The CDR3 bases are TGTGCCAGCAGCCCCCACGGGACTAGCGCGGACTACGAGCAGTACTTC.